Shown below are 4 T cell receptor beta chains from a single sample sequenced in a study of T cell responses to AZD1222 COVID-19 vaccine (dated by TCRdb to the early 2020s). Libraries were prepared through the immunoSEQ multiplex PCR assay. As stored in TCRdb, this immuneACCESS dataset retains in-frame rearrangements with V and J assigned. A fraction of the clones does not appear; measured against another copy, unresolved V genes explain less than half of the discrepancy, and the remainder lacks a known reason. This sample lists approximately 150,000 clones; about 90% were detected once. The ten largest make up roughly 5% of the sample. The sample's time point label, decoded: baseline before first vaccination. The sample was peripheral blood, taken on day 0 of AZD1222 vaccination. Receptors originate from an adult in good health.

This chain links TRBV13 with TRBJ2-3, with D perhaps TRBD2 (6 bases). CDR3 length equals 15 residues. Trimming removed 1 base from V and 1 base from J, with 9 bases in between. Germline lookup yields CDR1 PRHDT and CDR2 FYEKMQ (reference sequence). CDR3 coding DNA: TGTGCCAGCAGCTTAGCGGGAGAGGGCACAGATACGCAGTATTTT. This codes for CASSLAGEGTDTQYF.

This chain connects TRBV9 to TRBJ2-1; no clear D. CDR1 is SGDLS, CDR2 YYNGEE, per germline. V lost 0 bases and J 10 bases, leaving 11 bases between the germline ends. The CDR3 has 13 amino acids. The chain's CDR3 is CASSVGATEEQFF. CDR3 nucleotides: TGTGCCAGCAGCGTAGGTGCTACAGAAGAGCAGTTCTTC. Variable domain in full (rest from reference TRBV9 and TRBJ2-1): DSGVTQTPKHLITATGQRVTLRCSPRSGDLSVYWYQQSLDQGLQFLIQYYNGEERAKGNILERFSAQQFPDLHSELNLSSLELGDSALYFCASSVGATEEQFFGPGTRLTVL.

This clone was detected only once. The chain carries TRBV6-2 or TRBV6-3 and TRBJ2-1; 12 bases are a match to TRBD2. Germline-derived CDR1 and CDR2 are MNHEY and SVGEGT. The CDR3 runs 17 residues. J lost 8 bases, V lost 2 bases, and 10 bases had no gene match. CDR3 coding DNA: TGTGCCAGCAGTTACAATCCTAGCGGGAGGGCCAAGGATGAGCAGTTCTTC. Amino acid sequence: CASSYNPSGRAKDEQFF.

V is TRBV30 and J is TRBJ1-2; 10 positions match TRBD1. Germline loops: CDR1 GTSNPN, CDR2 SVGIG (reference sequence). Trimming took 4 bases from V and 7 from J; bases not matched to a gene: 6. This CDR3 is 13 amino acids long. The CDR3 loop is CAWKGQGWGGYTF. The CDR3, as DNA: TGTGCCTGGAAGGGACAGGGGTGGGGTGGCTACACCTTC.